These T cell receptor beta chains were read from a single sample in a study of shared clonotypes between healthy human individuals. Produced via immunoSEQ multiplex PCR; TCRdb's table is partial and in-frame only. The repertoire holds approximately 2,000,000 clones, with just under 95% as singletons. The specimen sequenced was naive CD4+ T cells from PBMCs. Receptor source: a man between 18 and 29 years old in good health. Some clones in this sample may be carry-over from other donors' samples. Each CDR3 is given with its conserved first and last residue. The D gene is left open where the match is weak. Clone sizes are given selectively: once, few, many, or a class where the clone is expanded.

CDR3aa: CSVTSGRADTQYF
CDR3nt: TGCAGCGTTACTAGCGGGAGGGCGGATACGCAGTATTTT
v_gene: TRBV29-1
abundance: NA
j_gene: TRBJ2-3
d_gene: TRBD2

CDR3aa: CASRSGRASGNEQFF
CDR3nt: TGTGCCAGTAGGAGCGGGAGGGCCTCGGGTAATGAGCAGTTCTTC
v_gene: TRBV19
abundance: NA
j_gene: TRBJ2-1
d_gene: TRBD2

CDR3aa: CASTEGNIAKNIQYF
CDR3nt: TGTGCCAGCACGGAGGGGAATATAGCCAAAAACATTCAGTACTTC
v_gene: TRBV28
abundance: NA
j_gene: TRBJ2-4
d_gene: NA

CDR3aa: CASSFDSHKQYF
CDR3nt: TGCGCCAGCAGCTTTGACAGTCACAAGCAGTACTTC
v_gene: TRBV4-1
abundance: NA
j_gene: TRBJ2-7
d_gene: NA

CDR3aa: CASSLRILAGGPSYEQYF
CDR3nt: TGTGCCAGCAGTTTAAGGATCCTAGCGGGAGGGCCGTCCTACGAGCAGTACTTC
v_gene: TRBV27
abundance: NA
j_gene: TRBJ2-7
d_gene: TRBD2

CDR3aa: CASGLAGEGNEQFF
CDR3nt: TGCGCCAGCGGACTAGCGGGGGAGGGAAATGAGCAGTTCTTC
v_gene: TRBV5-1
abundance: once
j_gene: TRBJ2-1
d_gene: TRBD2

CDR3aa: CASRRLAPSTDTQYF
CDR3nt: TGTGCCAGCAGGCGCCTAGCGCCGTCGACAGATACGCAGTATTTT
v_gene: TRBV28
abundance: NA
j_gene: TRBJ2-3
d_gene: NA

CDR3aa: CASTPSGRGADEQYF
CDR3nt: TGTGCCAGCACCCCAAGCGGACGGGGGGCGGACGAGCAGTACTTC
v_gene: TRBV7-9
abundance: NA
j_gene: TRBJ2-7
d_gene: NA

CDR3aa: CASSPRVPGHTF
CDR3nt: TGTGCCAGCAGCCCCAGGGTACCCGGTCACACCTTC
v_gene: TRBV28
abundance: NA
j_gene: TRBJ1-2
d_gene: NA

CDR3aa: CASSDPRGATYNEQFF
CDR3nt: TGTGCCAGCAGTGACCCGAGAGGGGCTACCTACAATGAGCAGTTCTTC
v_gene: TRBV6-1
abundance: few
j_gene: TRBJ2-1
d_gene: NA

CDR3aa: CASSPPQTSYNEQFF
CDR3nt: TGTGCCAGCTCACCACCCCAGACTTCTTACAATGAGCAGTTCTTC
v_gene: TRBV18
abundance: NA
j_gene: TRBJ2-1
d_gene: NA

CDR3aa: CASRSGAGTYNEQFF
CDR3nt: TGTGCCAGCAGGTCCGGAGCGGGTACCTACAATGAGCAGTTCTTC
v_gene: TRBV28
abundance: NA
j_gene: TRBJ2-1
d_gene: NA

CDR3aa: CASSSPQGGGEAFF
CDR3nt: TGTGCCAGCAGCTCCCCCCAAGGGGGCGGTGAAGCTTTCTTT
v_gene: TRBV7-8
abundance: NA
j_gene: TRBJ1-1
d_gene: TRBD1